These 5 T cell receptor beta chains came from one sample sequenced in a study of T-cell reconstitution after alpha-beta-depleted transplantation in children (dated by TCRdb to the mid-2010s). To prepare the library, PCR was applied. The instrument given in TCRdb is Illumina HiSeq 2500. To normalize quantification of the TCRbeta repertoire, the TCR libraries were built with molecular barcoding that relied on unique molecular identifiers. TCRdb handled the public reads itself, with Q25 trimming in fastp and clone calling in MiXCR, and kept productive beta chains. Identical CDR3 protein sequences are pooled into one entry, listed with their most common genes and DNA. The sample has around 250,000 distinct CDR3 sequences on record, 6.5% to 9% of them singletons. Of the sample, 6.3% is held by the ten largest clones. The sample's treatment or condition label is to be understood as: allogeneic hematopoietic cell transplantation with graft depleted of TCRalphabeta T cells and CD19 B cells.

The sequencing used PBMCs, mostly from graft donor cells, collected 180 days after TCRalphabeta/CD19-depleted stem cell transplant. These receptors were taken from a male patient younger than 18 who had a stem cell transplant for acute lymphoblastic leukemia, so the T cells may come from the graft donor.

This clonotype was detected many times. The junction shows a germline mismatch at one end, possibly a read error. V usage is TRBV3-1 and J usage is TRBJ2-7; D ambiguous. Germline V lookup: CDR1 LGHDT, CDR2 YNNKEL (reference sequence). CDR3 size: 12 residues. The CDR3 coding sequence is TGTGCCAGCAGCCAAGGGCGGACGGCCCGTGTCTTC. Translating it yields CASSQGRTARVF.

This clonotype has ten or more counts. The chain is built from TRBV20-1 and TRBJ1-3; unclear D gene. CDR1 and CDR2 (germline): DFQATT, SNEGSKA (reference sequence). V lost 5 bases and J lost 0, with 8 bases in between. CDR3 size: 13 residues. CDR3: CSAPDHSGNTIYF. CDR3 nucleotide sequence: TGCAGTGCTCCAGACCACTCTGGAAACACCATATATTTT.

The chain is built from TRBV18 and TRBJ1-5, with D possibly TRBD1 on 5 matching bases. The germline CDR1 and CDR2 sequences are KGHSH and LQKENI. The CDR3 totals 14 residues. Trimming stripped 8 bases from V and 4 bases from J, with 15 bases between. In nucleotides, the CDR3 is TGTGCCAGCACCGAGGTTAGGGGAAATCAGCCCCAGCATTTT. The encoded protein is CASTEVRGNQPQHF.

V usage is TRBV4-1 and J usage is TRBJ2-7; D remains unclear. This CDR3 contains 14 residues. V gave up 1 base and J gave up 0 bases, with 7 bases separating them. Germline CDR1 and CDR2: MGHRA and YSYEKL. The CDR3 loop is CASSQGPPSYEQYF. In nucleotides, the CDR3 is TGCGCCAGCAGCCAAGGTCCCCCCTCCTACGAGCAGTACTTC.

This clonotype has a count of ten or more. The CDR3 is CASSKTGAAVTGELFF. CDR3 nucleotides: TGTGCCAGCAGTAAAACAGGGGCCGCGGTCACCGGGGAGCTGTTTTTT. The chain carries TRBV6-1 and TRBJ2-2; TRBD1 matches at 7 bases. The CDR3 has 16 amino acids. Germline CDR1 reads MNHNS; CDR2 reads SASEGT. J lost 4 bases, V lost 5 bases, and 10 bases had no gene match.